This TCR beta chain is drawn from a study of PD-1 blockade in mismatch repair-deficient tumors (dated by TCRdb to the late 2010s). Notes on the research overall: The trial enrolled 86 consecutive patients with over 10 mismatch repair-deficient cancer types between September 2013 and late 2016, all previously treated and progressing. Tumor-associated T cell clones in the peripheral blood of patients responding to PD-1 blockade were tracked using deep sequencing of TCR CDR3 regions.

Receptors were amplified or captured by the immunoSEQ multiplex PCR assay. The source is immuneACCESS, and TCRdb retained only in-frame sequences with V and J called. Part of the clones is not carried over; for the studies checked, unresolved V genes explain less than half of this, and the remainder is unexplained. The sample has 100,000 to 150,000 clones on record, approximately 90% of them singletons. Of the sample, 13% is held by the ten largest clones. For every enrolled patient, mismatch repair deficiency was confirmed by either polymerase chain reaction or immunohistochemistry. TCR sequencing was carried out for a few patients who responded to pembrolizumab therapy. In the phase II trial, pembrolizumab PD-1 blockade was tested prospectively in advanced mismatch repair-deficient cancers, no matter which tissue of origin the cancers came from. Serial peripheral blood T cell samples were collected before and at multiple times after starting PD-1 blockade. Blood sampling time points were reported as weeks after the first dose of pembrolizumab.

Remarks on this clone: This clone's antigen is unknown. No base qualities exist here, and no much larger clone lies one base off it.

As encoded in the germline V gene, CDR1 is SGHAT while CDR2 is FQNNGV. Counted from cysteine to phenylalanine, this CDR3 has 15 amino acids. Kept here is only the CDR3 DNA, which spans 45 bases and is read in frame from base 1. A distance of 8 bases separates the germline ends of V and J, which lose 0 bases and 1 base respectively. Broader findings and caveats from the paper: Rapid expansion after pembrolizumab followed by contraction, generally before radiologic responses, was shown by tumor-resident clones, which were often undetectable in blood before treatment.

This TCR was sampled from an adult with mismatch repair-deficient cancer. Here the sequenced sample was peripheral blood, taken 44 weeks after starting pembrolizumab. The sequence is built from TRBV11-2 and TRBJ2-3, with no reliable assignment of the D segment. The CDR3 in this case is CASSLDRLGTDTQYF. The bases are TGTGCCAGCAGCTTAGATCGGTTGGGCACAGATACGCAGTATTTT.